The following is a T cell receptor (beta chain) sequence with its context. Sequencing used immunoSEQ multiplex PCR; TCRdb keeps in-frame clones, though not all of them. The repertoire holds roughly 230,000 clones, about 86% seen once, with around 3.7% in the top ten. The sample comes from a study of blood T cell repertoires in COVID-19. Whole-study context: The study drew acute and convalescent COVID-19 samples from the United States, Italy and Spain.

The TCR comes from a man in his fifties or sixties who had recovered from COVID-19. Sequencing used PBMCs or T cells enriched from blood (not recorded which).

The CDR3 loop is CASSFSGLEDTQYF. In nucleotides, the CDR3 is TGTGCCAGTAGTTTTTCGGGTTTAGAAGATACGCAGTATTTT. This chain connects TRBV19 to TRBJ2-3; D is unclear. Deletions cut 5 bases from V and 5 bases from J, with 14 bases between. The CDR3 extends over 14 amino acids. Germline CDR1 and CDR2: LNHDA and SQIVND (reference sequence).